A single T cell receptor (beta chain) is shown here with its context. This clonotype has only a few counts. Its antigen specificity is not known. Per-base qualities were not stored, and no clone one base away is much larger. The sequencer was an Illumina NovaSeq 6000. TCRalpha and TCRbeta cDNA libraries were built by 5'RACE with constant-segment primers, adding sample barcodes and unique molecular identifiers. RNA was extracted from every sample with Trizol reagent. The libraries were amplified in two PCR steps, and the second step added a second sample barcode and Illumina TruSeq adapters. The libraries were sequenced on an Illumina NovaSeq using 2 x 150 bp paired-end reads. The original pipeline was this. The reads were demultiplexed and collapsed into UMI-guided consensus sequences using migec v1.2.7. Using mixcr v2.1.11, UMI consensuses were aligned to TRA and TRB V and J templates and then assembled into clonotypes. A clonotype was counted as expanded or contracted only if both edgeR and NoisET called the change significant, with noise models trained on biological replicates. For edgeR calls, the thresholds were a false discovery rate-adjusted p below 0.01 and a log2 fold-change of 1. PCA with hierarchical clustering of max-normalized trajectories of the 1000 most abundant clonotypes was used as exploratory dynamics analysis. Separately sequenced CD4+ and CD8+ repertoires were used to assign a CD4 or CD8 phenotype to each responding clone. The public reads were reanalyzed by TCRdb: fastp trimming at Q25, MiXCR alignment, in-frame beta chains only. A single entry per CDR3 protein holds the most common genes and DNA from its merged rows. Here the V and J calls rest on TCRdb's processing, not on the authors' analysis. The sample profile shows around 500,000 distinct CDR3 sequences; 15% to 20% of them were found once. Roughly an eighth of the sample is in the top ten clones.

These data come from a study of T-cell memory formation after mild COVID-19 (dated by TCRdb to the early 2020s). At the level of the whole study: Most TCR sequence clusters were specific to one of the two donors. T-cell clones expanding and contracting after mild COVID-19 in a couple of donors were tracked by longitudinal TCRalpha and TCRbeta repertoire sequencing. Two young, previously healthy adult volunteers made up the cohort, one male and one female. General conclusions and limits of the study: Clones contracting from day 15 to 85 had balanced CD4/CD8 phenotypes, while a second wave expanding from day 15 to 37 was biased towards CD4+. Some responding clones were detected in pre-infection memory, suggesting pre-existing cross-reactive memory T cells joined the SARS-CoV-2 response. Contracting CD4+ clones turned up mainly in the CM and EM memory subsets, whereas EMRA was where CD8+ clones were enriched. Only a couple of mild cases were covered in the study, and larger cohorts including severe cases with pre-infection samples were considered necessary. The second-wave clones that peaked on day 37 were not confirmed to be SARS-CoV-2 specific.

CDR1 and CDR2, per the germline V gene (reference sequence), are LNHDA and SQIVND. There are 14 amino acids in the CDR3, from cysteine to phenylalanine inclusive. Only the CDR3 part of the read is kept: 42 bases, read in frame from the first base. The germline V and J ends show losses of 6 bases and 7 bases respectively, and no gene match explains 9 bases of the junction. Ficoll-Paque density gradient centrifugation was the method used to isolate PBMCs. Sequencing was performed on PBMCs or a T cell subset sorted from them (not recorded which). Rearrangement joined TRBV19 to TRBJ2-7; 10 bases in the middle match TRBD1. The sequence was obtained from an adult woman who had mild COVID-19 (a few samples of this study predate the infection). The sample titles of this study are shuffled in the database, so cell type and time point are left out; the donor was told from shared clones. The DNA is TGTGCCAGTAGATCTGACAGGGGGCAAGGGGAGCAGTACTTC. It encodes CASRSDRGQGEQYF.